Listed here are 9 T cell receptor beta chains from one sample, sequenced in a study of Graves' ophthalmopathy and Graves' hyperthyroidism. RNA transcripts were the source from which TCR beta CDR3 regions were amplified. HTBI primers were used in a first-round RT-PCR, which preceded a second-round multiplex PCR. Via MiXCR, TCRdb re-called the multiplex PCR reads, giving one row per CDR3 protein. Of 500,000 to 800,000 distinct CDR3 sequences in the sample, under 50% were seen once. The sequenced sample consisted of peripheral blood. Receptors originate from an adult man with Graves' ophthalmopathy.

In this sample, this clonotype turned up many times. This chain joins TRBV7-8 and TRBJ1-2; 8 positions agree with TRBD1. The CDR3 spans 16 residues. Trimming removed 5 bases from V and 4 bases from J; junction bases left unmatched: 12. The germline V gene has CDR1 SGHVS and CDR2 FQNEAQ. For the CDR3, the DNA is TGTGCCAGCAGCCCCGACGACAGGGGACGCCGCTATGGCTACACCTTC. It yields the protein CASSPDDRGRRYGYTF. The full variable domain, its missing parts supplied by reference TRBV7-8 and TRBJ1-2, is GAGVSQSPRYKVAKRGQDVALRCDPISGHVSLFWYQQALGQGPEFLTYFQNEAQLDKSGLPSDRFFAERPEGSVSTLKIQRTQQEDSAVYLCASSPDDRGRRYGYTFGSGTRLTVV.

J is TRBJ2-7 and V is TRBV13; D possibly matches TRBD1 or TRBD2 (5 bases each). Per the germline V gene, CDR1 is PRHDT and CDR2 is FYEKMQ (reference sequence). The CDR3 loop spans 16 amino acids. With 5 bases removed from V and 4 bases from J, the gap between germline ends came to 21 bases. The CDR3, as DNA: TGTGCCAGCAGCCCCTCCTGGGGGATCTCAGGGTACGAGCAGTACTTC. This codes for CASSPSWGISGYEQYF.

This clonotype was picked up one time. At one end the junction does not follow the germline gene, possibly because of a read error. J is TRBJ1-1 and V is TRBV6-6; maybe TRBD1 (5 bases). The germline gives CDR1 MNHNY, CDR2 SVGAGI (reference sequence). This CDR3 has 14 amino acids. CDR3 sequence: CASSYRGGVDETFF. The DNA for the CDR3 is TGTGCCAGCAGTTACCGGGGGGGGGTTGATGAAACTTTCTTT.

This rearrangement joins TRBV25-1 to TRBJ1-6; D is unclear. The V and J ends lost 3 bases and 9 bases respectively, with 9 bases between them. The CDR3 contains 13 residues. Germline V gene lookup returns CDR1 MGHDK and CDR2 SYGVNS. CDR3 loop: CASSDPGASPLHF. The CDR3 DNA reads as TGTGCCAGCAGTGACCCGGGAGCTTCACCCCTCCACTTT.

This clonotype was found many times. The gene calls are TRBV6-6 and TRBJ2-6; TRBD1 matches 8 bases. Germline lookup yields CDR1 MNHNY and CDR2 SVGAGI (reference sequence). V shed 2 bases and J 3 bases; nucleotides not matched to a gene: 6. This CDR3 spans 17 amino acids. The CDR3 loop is CASSYPQGASGANVLTF. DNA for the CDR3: TGTGCCAGCAGTTACCCGCAGGGGGCCAGTGGGGCCAACGTCCTGACTTTC.

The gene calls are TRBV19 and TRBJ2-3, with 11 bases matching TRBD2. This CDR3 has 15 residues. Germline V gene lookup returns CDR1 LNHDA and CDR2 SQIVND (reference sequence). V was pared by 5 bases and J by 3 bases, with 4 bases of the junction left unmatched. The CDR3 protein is CASSVTSGRTDTQYF. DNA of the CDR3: TGTGCCAGTAGTGTTACTAGCGGGAGAACAGATACGCAGTATTTT.

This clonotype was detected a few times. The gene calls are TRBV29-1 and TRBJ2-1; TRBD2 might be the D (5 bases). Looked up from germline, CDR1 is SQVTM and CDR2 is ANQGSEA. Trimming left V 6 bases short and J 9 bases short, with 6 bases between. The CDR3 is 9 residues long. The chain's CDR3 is CSVSGEQFF. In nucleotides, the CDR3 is TGCAGCGTAAGCGGTGAGCAGTTCTTC.

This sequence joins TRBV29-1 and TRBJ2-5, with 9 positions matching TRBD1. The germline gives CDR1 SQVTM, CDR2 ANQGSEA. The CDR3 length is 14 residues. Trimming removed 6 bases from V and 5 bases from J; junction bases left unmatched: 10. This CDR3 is CSVSWTGASETQYF. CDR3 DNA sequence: TGCAGCGTCTCCTGGACAGGGGCGTCGGAGACCCAGTACTTC.

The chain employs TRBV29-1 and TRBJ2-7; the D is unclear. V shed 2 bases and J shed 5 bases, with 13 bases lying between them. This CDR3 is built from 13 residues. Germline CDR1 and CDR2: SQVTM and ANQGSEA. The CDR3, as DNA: TGCAGCGTTGAACCCACGGTGATGAACGAGCAGTACTTC. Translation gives CSVEPTVMNEQYF.